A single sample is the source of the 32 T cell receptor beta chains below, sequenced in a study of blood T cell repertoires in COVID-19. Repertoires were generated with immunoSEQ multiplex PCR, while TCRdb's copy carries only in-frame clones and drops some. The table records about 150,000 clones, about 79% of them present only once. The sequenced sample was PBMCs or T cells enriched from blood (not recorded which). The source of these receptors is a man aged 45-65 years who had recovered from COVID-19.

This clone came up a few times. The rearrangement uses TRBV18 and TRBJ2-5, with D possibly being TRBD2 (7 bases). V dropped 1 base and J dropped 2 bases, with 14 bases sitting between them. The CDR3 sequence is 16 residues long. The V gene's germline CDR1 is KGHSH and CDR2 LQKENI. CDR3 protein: CASSPLGGGLQETQYF. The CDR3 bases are TGTGCCAGCTCACCACTGGGGGGGGGCCTACAAGAGACCCAGTACTTC.

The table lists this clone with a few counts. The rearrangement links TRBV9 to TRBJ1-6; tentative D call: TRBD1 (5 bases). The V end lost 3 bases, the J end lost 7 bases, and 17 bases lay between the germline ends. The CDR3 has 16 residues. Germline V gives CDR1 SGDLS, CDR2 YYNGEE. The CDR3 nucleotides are TGTGCCAGCAGCGCGGAAATACAGGCGAGGAATTCACCCCTCCACTTT. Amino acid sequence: CASSAEIQARNSPLHF.

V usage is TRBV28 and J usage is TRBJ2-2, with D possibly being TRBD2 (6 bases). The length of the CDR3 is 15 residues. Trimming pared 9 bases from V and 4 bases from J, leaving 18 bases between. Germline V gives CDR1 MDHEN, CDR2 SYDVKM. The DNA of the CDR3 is TGTGCCAGGATATGGTCTAGCGAGGCCACCGGGGAGCTGTTTTTT. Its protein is CARIWSSEATGELFF.

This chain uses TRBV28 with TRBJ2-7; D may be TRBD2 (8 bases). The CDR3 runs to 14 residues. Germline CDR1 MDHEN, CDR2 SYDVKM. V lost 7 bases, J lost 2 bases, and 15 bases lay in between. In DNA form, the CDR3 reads TGTGCCAGCATGTCGGGAGGGGGCACCTACGAGCAGTACTTC. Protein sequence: CASMSGGGTYEQYF.

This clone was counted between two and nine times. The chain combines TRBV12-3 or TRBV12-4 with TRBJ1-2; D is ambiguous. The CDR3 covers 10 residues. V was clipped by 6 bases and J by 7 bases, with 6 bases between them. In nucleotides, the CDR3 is TGTGCCAGCAGCGGTAGTGGCTACACCTTC. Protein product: CASSGSGYTF.

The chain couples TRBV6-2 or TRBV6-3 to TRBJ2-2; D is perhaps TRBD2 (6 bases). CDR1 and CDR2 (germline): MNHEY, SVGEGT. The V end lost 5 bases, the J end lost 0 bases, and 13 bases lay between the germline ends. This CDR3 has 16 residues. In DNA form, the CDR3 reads TGTGCCAGCAGTGTCCGTAGCGGAGCGAACACCGGGGAGCTGTTTTTT. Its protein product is CASSVRSGANTGELFF.

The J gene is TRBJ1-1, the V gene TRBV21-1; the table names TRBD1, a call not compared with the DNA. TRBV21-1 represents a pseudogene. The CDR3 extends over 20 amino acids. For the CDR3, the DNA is TGTGCCAGCAGCAAAGGAGGGCCAGACCGGGACAGGCCTCTGAACACTGAAGCTTTCTTT. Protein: CASSKGGPDRDRPLNTEAFF.

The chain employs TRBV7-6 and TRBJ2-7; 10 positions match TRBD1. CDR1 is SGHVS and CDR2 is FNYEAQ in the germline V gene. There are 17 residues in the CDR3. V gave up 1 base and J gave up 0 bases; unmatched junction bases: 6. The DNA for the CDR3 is TGTGCCAGCAGCTTAGGGACAGGGGGGGTATTCTCCTACGAGCAGTACTTC. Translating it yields CASSLGTGGVFSYEQYF.

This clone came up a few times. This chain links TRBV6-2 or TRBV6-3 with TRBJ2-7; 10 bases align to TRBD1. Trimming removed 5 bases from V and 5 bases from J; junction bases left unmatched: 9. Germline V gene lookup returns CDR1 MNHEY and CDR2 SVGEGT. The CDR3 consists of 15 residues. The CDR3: CASSPPGQGSDEQYF. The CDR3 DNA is TGTGCCAGCAGTCCCCCGGGACAGGGGAGCGACGAGCAGTACTTC.

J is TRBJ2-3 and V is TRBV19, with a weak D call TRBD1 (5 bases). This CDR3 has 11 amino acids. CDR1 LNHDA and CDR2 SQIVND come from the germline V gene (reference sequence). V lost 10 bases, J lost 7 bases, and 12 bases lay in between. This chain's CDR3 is CATRAGNTQYF. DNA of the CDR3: TGTGCCACAAGGGCAGGGAATACGCAGTATTTT.

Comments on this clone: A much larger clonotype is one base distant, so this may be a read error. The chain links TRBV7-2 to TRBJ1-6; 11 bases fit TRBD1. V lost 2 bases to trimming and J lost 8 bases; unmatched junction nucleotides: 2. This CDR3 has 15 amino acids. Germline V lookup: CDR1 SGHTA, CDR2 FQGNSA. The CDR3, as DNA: TGTGCCAGCAGCTTATCGGGACAGGGGGATTCACCCCTCCACTTT. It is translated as CASSLSGQGDSPLHF.

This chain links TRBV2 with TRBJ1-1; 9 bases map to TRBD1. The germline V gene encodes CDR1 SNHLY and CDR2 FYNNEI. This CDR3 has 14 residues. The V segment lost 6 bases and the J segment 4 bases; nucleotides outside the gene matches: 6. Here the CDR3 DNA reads TGTGCCAGCAGACGGACAGGGGCAAGCACTGAAGCTTTCTTT. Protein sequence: CASRRTGASTEAFF. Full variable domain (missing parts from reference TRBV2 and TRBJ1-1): EPEVTQTPSHQVTQMGQEVILRCVPISNHLYFYWYRQILGQKVEFLVSFYNNEISEKSEIFDDQFSVERPDGSNFTLKIRSTKLEDSAMYFCASRRTGASTEAFFGQGTRLTVV.

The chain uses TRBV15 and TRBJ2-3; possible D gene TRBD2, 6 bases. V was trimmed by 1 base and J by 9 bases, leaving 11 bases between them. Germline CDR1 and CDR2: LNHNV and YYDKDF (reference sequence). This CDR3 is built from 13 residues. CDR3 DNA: TGTGCCACCAGCAGAGGCGGGGAAAGAACGCAGTATTTT. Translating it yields CATSRGGERTQYF.

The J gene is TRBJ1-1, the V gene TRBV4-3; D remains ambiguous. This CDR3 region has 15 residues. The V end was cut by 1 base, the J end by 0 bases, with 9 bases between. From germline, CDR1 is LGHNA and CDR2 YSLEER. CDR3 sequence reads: CASSQAGSMNTEAFF. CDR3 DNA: TGCGCCAGCAGCCAAGCGGGTTCCATGAACACTGAAGCTTTCTTT.

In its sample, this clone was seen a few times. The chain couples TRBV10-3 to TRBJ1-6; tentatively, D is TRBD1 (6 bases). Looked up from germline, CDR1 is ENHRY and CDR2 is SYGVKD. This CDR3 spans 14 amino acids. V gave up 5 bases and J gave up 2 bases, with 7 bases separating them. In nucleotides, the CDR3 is TGTGCCATCAGTCGGGACACCTATAATTCACCCCTCCACTTT. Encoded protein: CAISRDTYNSPLHF.

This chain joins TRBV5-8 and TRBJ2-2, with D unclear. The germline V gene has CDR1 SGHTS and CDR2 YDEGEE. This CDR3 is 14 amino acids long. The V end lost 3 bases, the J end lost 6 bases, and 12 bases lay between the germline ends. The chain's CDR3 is CASSSLTLSGELFF. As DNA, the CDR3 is TGTGCCAGCAGCTCCCTGACACTTTCCGGGGAGCTGTTTTTT. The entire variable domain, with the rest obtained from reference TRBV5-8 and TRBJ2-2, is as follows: EAGVTQSPTHLIKTRGQQATLRCSPISGHTSVYWYQQALGLGLQFLLWYDEGEERNRGNFPPRFSGRQFPNYSSELNVNALELEDSALYLCASSSLTLSGELFFGEGSRLTVL.

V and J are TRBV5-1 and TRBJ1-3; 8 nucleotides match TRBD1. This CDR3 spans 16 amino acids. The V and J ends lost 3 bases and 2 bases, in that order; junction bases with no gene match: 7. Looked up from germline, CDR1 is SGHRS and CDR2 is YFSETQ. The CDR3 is CASSSTGGSAGNTIYF. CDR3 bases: TGCGCCAGCAGCTCAACAGGGGGGTCCGCTGGAAACACCATATATTTT.

The CDR3 region is CASMDRAFYGYTF. CDR3 DNA: TGTGCCAGCATGGACAGGGCTTTCTATGGCTACACCTTC. This rearrangement joins TRBV2 to TRBJ1-2, with 8 positions matching TRBD1. The V gene end was trimmed by 7 bases and the J gene end by 4 bases; junction bases not matched to a gene: 5. Germline CDR1 and CDR2: SNHLY and FYNNEI. CDR3 length: 13 amino acids.

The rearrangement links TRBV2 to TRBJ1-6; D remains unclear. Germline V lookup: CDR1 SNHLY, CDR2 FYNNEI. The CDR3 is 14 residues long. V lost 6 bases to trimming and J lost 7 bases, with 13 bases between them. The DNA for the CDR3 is TGTGCCAGCAGGGACCGGGAGCTGAATTCACCCCTCCACTTT. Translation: CASRDRELNSPLHF. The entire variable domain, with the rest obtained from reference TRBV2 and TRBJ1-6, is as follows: EPEVTQTPSHQVTQMGQEVILRCVPISNHLYFYWYRQILGQKVEFLVSFYNNEISEKSEIFDDQFSVERPDGSNFTLKIRSTKLEDSAMYFCASRDRELNSPLHFGNGTRLTVT.

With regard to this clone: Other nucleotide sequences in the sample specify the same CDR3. This CDR3 reads CASSLRYEQYF. The CDR3 DNA sequence: TGTGCCAGCAGCTTACGCTACGAGCAGTACTTC. The rearrangement links TRBV7-2 to TRBJ2-7, with D unclear. Trimming pared 2 bases from V and 3 bases from J, leaving 2 bases between. Germline V lookup: CDR1 SGHTA, CDR2 FQGNSA. The CDR3 runs 11 residues.

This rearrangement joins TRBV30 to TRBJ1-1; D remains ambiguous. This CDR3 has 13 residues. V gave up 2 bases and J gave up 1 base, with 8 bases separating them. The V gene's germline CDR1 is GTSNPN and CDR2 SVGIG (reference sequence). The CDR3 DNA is TGTGCCTGGAGTCCGAGCCCGAACACTGAAGCTTTCTTT. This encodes CAWSPSPNTEAFF.

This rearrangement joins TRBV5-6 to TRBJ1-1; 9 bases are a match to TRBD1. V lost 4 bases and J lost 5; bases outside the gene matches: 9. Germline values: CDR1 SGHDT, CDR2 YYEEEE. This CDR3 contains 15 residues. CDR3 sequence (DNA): TGTGCCAGCAGCGGCCCCGGGACAGGGACGACTGAAGCTTTCTTT. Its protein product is CASSGPGTGTTEAFF.

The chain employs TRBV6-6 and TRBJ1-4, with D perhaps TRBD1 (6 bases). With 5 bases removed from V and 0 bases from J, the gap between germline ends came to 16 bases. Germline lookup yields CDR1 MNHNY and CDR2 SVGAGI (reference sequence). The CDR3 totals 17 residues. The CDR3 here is CASSRGGGPATNEKLFF. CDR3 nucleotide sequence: TGTGCCAGCAGTCGAGGGGGAGGGCCTGCAACTAATGAAAAACTGTTTTTT.

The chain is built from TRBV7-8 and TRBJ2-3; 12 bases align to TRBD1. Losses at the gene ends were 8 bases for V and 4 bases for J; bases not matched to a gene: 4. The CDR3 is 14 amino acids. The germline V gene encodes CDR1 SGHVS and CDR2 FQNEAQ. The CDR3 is CASRRDRGPDTQYF. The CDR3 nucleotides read TGTGCCAGCCGCCGGGACAGGGGGCCAGATACGCAGTATTTT.

The CDR3 reads CASSLASGGVQETQYF. Written as DNA, the CDR3 is TGTGCCAGCAGCTTGGCTAGCGGGGGGGTACAAGAGACCCAGTACTTC. The V call is TRBV5-4, the J call TRBJ2-5; 12 nucleotides line up with TRBD2. Germline trimming cut 0 bases from V and 2 bases from J; bases unmatched to any gene: 2. Germline CDR1 is SGHNT and CDR2 is YYREEE (reference sequence). This CDR3 has 16 residues.

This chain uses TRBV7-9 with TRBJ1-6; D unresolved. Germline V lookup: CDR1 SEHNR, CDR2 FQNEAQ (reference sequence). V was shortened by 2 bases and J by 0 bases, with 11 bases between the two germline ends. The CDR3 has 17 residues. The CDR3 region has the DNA TGTGCCAGCAGCTTACTCAGAGGTAGCTCCTATAATTCACCCCTCCACTTT. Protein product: CASSLLRGSSYNSPLHF.

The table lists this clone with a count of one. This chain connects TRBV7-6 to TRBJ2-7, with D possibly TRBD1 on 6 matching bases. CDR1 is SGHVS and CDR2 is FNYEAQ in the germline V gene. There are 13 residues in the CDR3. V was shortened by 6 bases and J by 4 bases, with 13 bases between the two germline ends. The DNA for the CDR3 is TGTGCCAGCAGGCCCAGGGGTTCGTACGAGCAGTACTTC. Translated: CASRPRGSYEQYF. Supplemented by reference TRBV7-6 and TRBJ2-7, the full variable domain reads GAGVSQSPRYKVTKRGQDVALRCDPISGHVSLYWYRQALGQGPEFLTYFNYEAQQDKSGLPNDRFSAERPEGSISTLTIQRTEQRDSAMYRCASRPRGSYEQYFGPGTRLTVT.

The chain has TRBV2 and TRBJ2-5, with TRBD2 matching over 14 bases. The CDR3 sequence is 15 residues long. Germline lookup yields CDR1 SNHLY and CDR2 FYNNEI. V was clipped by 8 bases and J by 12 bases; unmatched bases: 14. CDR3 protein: CASLGTSGGLLKEYF. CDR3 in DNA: TGTGCCAGCCTTGGGACTAGCGGGGGCCTTCTCAAGGAGTACTTC. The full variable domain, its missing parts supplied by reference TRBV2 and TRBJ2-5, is EPEVTQTPSHQVTQMGQEVILRCVPISNHLYFYWYRQILGQKVEFLVSFYNNEISEKSEIFDDQFSVERPDGSNFTLKIRSTKLEDSAMYFCASLGTSGGLLKEYFGPGTRLLVL.

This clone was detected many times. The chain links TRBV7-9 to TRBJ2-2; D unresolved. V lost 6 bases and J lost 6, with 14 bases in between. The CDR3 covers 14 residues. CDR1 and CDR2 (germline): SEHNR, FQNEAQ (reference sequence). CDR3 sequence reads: CASRISFSSGELFF. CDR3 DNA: TGTGCCAGCAGAATTAGCTTTTCTTCCGGGGAGCTGTTTTTT.

The DNA for the CDR3 is TGTGCCAGCAGCGTAGACCCTAGCGGGGGGGCCTTAGAGACCCAGTACTTC. Its protein product is CASSVDPSGGALETQYF. V gene TRBV9 combines with J gene TRBJ2-5, with TRBD2 identical over 12 bases. The CDR3 is 17 amino acids. Per the germline V gene, CDR1 is SGDLS and CDR2 is YYNGEE. Germline trimming cut 0 bases from V and 4 bases from J; bases unmatched to any gene: 7.

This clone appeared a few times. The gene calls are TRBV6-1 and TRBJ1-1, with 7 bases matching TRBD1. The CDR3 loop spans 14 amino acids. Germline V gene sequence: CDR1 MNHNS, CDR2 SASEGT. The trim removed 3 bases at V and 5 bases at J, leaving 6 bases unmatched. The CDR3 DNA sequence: TGTGCCAGCAGTGACCGGACAGGAATGACTGAAGCTTTCTTT. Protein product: CASSDRTGMTEAFF.

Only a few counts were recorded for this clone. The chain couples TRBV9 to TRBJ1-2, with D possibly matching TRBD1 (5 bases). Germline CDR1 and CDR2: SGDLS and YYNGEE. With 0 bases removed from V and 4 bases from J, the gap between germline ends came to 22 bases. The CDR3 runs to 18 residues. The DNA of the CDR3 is TGTGCCAGCAGCGTAGCGGGGGTGCGGGGTGCTCGTCTCTATGGCTACACCTTC. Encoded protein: CASSVAGVRGARLYGYTF.